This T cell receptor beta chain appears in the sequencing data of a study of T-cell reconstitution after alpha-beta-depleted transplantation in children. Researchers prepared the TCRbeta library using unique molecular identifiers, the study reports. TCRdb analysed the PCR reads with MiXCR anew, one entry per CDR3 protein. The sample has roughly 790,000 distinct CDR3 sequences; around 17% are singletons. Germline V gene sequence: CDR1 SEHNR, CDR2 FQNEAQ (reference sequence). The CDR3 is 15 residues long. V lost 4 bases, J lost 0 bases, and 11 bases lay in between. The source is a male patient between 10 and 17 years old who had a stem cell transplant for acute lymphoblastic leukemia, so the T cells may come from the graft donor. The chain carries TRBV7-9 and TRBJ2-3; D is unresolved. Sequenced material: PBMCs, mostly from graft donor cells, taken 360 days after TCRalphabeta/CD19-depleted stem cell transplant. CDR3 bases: TGTGCCAGCAGCTCCACAACGTTGAGCACAGATACGCAGTATTTT. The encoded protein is CASSSTTLSTDTQYF.